The 25 T cell receptor beta chains listed next were all sequenced from one sample in a study of siplizumab effects on memory and regulatory T cells. Repertoires were generated with immunoSEQ multiplex PCR, while TCRdb's copy carries only in-frame clones and drops some. The table lists 50,000 to 75,000 clones, 79% of them singletons, with about 0.42% in the top ten. Sequenced material: memory CD4+ T cells sorted from blood. Source of these receptors: a human donor in good health.

The J gene is TRBJ2-1, the V gene TRBV6-6; 10 positions match TRBD2. The CDR3 has 16 residues. Germline V lookup: CDR1 MNHNY, CDR2 SVGAGI (reference sequence). Trimming took 4 bases from V and 4 from J; bases not matched to a gene: 7. The CDR3 region has the DNA TGTGCCAGCAGTTGGCACGGGACTAGCGCTTACAATGAGCAGTTCTTC. Translation gives CASSWHGTSAYNEQFF.

This clone appeared a few times. The rearrangement joins TRBV4-1 to TRBJ1-1; perhaps TRBD1 as D (6 bases). The CDR3 spans 18 residues. With 4 bases removed from V and 4 bases from J, the gap between germline ends came to 25 bases. CDR1 MGHRA and CDR2 YSYEKL come from the germline V gene. This CDR3 reads CASSPSPWGLGVFTEAFF. The DNA of the CDR3 is TGCGCCAGCAGCCCATCTCCGTGGGGGCTGGGTGTTTTCACTGAAGCTTTCTTT.

This clone was picked up a small number of times. This chain connects TRBV5-1 to TRBJ1-6; TRBD1 matches 8 bases. Germline CDR1 reads SGHRS; CDR2 reads YFSETQ. The CDR3 runs to 16 residues. The junction had 3 bases not matched to a gene; V was cut back by 4 bases and J by 0 bases. The CDR3 DNA reads TGCGCCAGCAGCCCTACAGGGGGCTCCTATAATTCACCCCTCCACTTT. Translated, it gives CASSPTGGSYNSPLHF. Combining the CDR3 with reference TRBV5-1 and TRBJ1-6 gives the whole variable domain KAGVTQTPRYLIKTRGQQVTLSCSPISGHRSVSWYQQTPGQGLQFLFEYFSETQRNKGNFPGRFSGRQFSNSRSEMNVSTLELGDSALYLCASSPTGGSYNSPLHFGNGTRLTVT.

The V call is TRBV28, the J call TRBJ2-7; 7 nucleotides align to TRBD2. Germline V gives CDR1 MDHEN, CDR2 SYDVKM. This CDR3 has 13 amino acids. The trim removed 6 bases at V and 2 bases at J, leaving 4 bases unmatched. The CDR3: CASRWGGAYEQYF. The CDR3 nucleotides are TGTGCCAGCAGGTGGGGGGGGGCCTACGAGCAGTACTTC.

This CDR3 is CASSIGGQGTYEQYF. The CDR3 DNA is TGTGCCAGTAGTATAGGGGGACAGGGGACCTACGAGCAGTACTTC. This chain connects TRBV19 to TRBJ2-7; 10 bases are a match to TRBD1. CDR1 and CDR2 from the germline V gene are LNHDA and SQIVND (reference sequence). The V gene end was trimmed by 1 base and the J gene end by 2 bases; junction bases not matched to a gene: 2. This CDR3 region has 15 residues.

The table lists this clone with a count of one. The chain recombines TRBV7-2 with TRBJ1-4; no firm D call. Germline V gene data show CDR1 as SGHTA and CDR2 as FQGNSA. V gave up 5 bases and J gave up 0 bases, with 10 bases separating them. This CDR3 is 15 amino acids long. The CDR3 sequence: CASSRSGSTNEKLFF. The CDR3 nucleotides read TGTGCCAGCAGCCGGAGTGGGTCAACTAATGAAAAACTGTTTTTT.

CDR3 in DNA: TGTGCCAGCAGCCCTCAGCCCGGGGTCAAAGAGACCCAGTACTTC. Its translation: CASSPQPGVKETQYF. This chain connects TRBV7-2 to TRBJ2-5, with D tentatively TRBD2 (5 bases). This CDR3 has 15 amino acids. Germline CDR1 SGHTA, CDR2 FQGNSA. The V end lost 5 bases, the J end lost 3 bases, and 16 bases lay between the germline ends.

The CDR3 DNA reads as TGTGCCAGCAGTTACCTAGCGGGGGGGGCGGAGCAGTACTTC. Protein: CASSYLAGGAEQYF. The chain couples TRBV6-5 to TRBJ2-7, with 12 bases fitting TRBD2. V dropped 2 bases and J dropped 7; count of bases not matched to a gene: 3. Germline V gives CDR1 MNHEY, CDR2 SVGAGI. The CDR3 contains 14 residues.

The genes are TRBV5-6 and TRBJ1-2; 7 nucleotides align to TRBD1. Germline-derived CDR1 and CDR2 are SGHDT and YYEEEE. V gave up 6 bases and J gave up 2 bases; unmatched junction bases: 7. The CDR3 has 14 residues. The CDR3, as DNA: TGTGCCAGCAACGAACAGGGGCTCAACTATGGCTACACCTTC. Protein: CASNEQGLNYGYTF. Looking up the rest from reference TRBV5-6 and TRBJ1-2 gives the full variable domain: DAGVTQSPTHLIKTRGQQVTLRCSPKSGHDTVSWYQQALGQGPQFIFQYYEEEERQRGNFPDRFSGHQFPNYSSELNVNALLLGDSALYLCASNEQGLNYGYTFGSGTRLTVV.

In the case of this clone: The same CDR3 also results from other DNA sequences found in this sample. CDR3 nucleotide sequence: TGTGCCAGTAGTATCGGGGGCCTCGGGGAAAAACTGTTTTTT. Translated: CASSIGGLGEKLFF. This chain connects TRBV19 to TRBJ1-4; D is perhaps TRBD1 (6 bases). Germline V CDR1 and CDR2: LNHDA, SQIVND (reference sequence). V was cut by 3 bases and J by 8 bases, with 13 bases left in between. The CDR3 totals 14 residues.

This clone was observed a few times. This chain uses TRBV7-7 with TRBJ1-4; a possible D gene is TRBD1 (6 bases). Germline loops: CDR1 SSHAT, CDR2 FNYEAQ (reference sequence). CDR3 length: 16 residues. V dropped 3 bases and J dropped 8 bases, with 19 bases sitting between them. In DNA form, the CDR3 reads TGTGCCAGCAGCTTTCCCTCCAAACAGGGAAACGAAAAACTGTTTTTT. It translates to CASSFPSKQGNEKLFF.

This chain connects TRBV7-9 to TRBJ1-2; D is perhaps TRBD1 (5 bases). The V gene lost 5 bases and the J gene lost 7 bases, with 14 bases spanning the gap. Germline values: CDR1 SEHNR, CDR2 FQNEAQ (reference sequence). The length of the CDR3 is 13 residues. The CDR3 DNA follows: TGTGCCAGCAGCCCACAGGCAGGAAGTGGCTACACCTTC. Translated, it gives CASSPQAGSGYTF.

V and J are TRBV7-2 and TRBJ2-2; tentatively, D is TRBD2 (6 bases). Trimming pared 1 base from V and 0 bases from J, leaving 9 bases between. The CDR3 has 16 amino acids. Germline CDR1 reads SGHTA; CDR2 reads FQGNSA. The CDR3 sequence: CASSLGRGPNTGELFF. CDR3 coding DNA: TGTGCCAGCAGCTTAGGGCGGGGCCCGAACACCGGGGAGCTGTTTTTT.

This chain joins TRBV9 and TRBJ1-4; 7 bases are a match to TRBD1. The CDR3 length is 14 residues. The V gene's germline CDR1 is SGDLS and CDR2 YYNGEE. Trimming took 3 bases from V and 7 from J; bases not matched to a gene: 6. CDR3 amino acids: CASSGDRSGEKLFF. The CDR3 DNA follows: TGTGCCAGCAGCGGGGACAGATCGGGTGAAAAACTGTTTTTT. Together with reference TRBV9 and TRBJ1-4, the CDR3 gives the full variable domain: DSGVTQTPKHLITATGQRVTLRCSPRSGDLSVYWYQQSLDQGLQFLIQYYNGEERAKGNILERFSAQQFPDLHSELNLSSLELGDSALYFCASSGDRSGEKLFFGSGTQLSVL.

The J gene is TRBJ2-1, the V gene TRBV27, with 9 bases matching TRBD2. V lost 4 bases and J lost 0; bases outside the gene matches: 4. The CDR3 has 16 amino acids. CDR1 is MNHEY, CDR2 SMNVEV, per germline (reference sequence). In DNA form, the CDR3 reads TGTGCCAGCAGTTCTCTAGCGGGGAACTCCTACAATGAGCAGTTCTTC. Translation: CASSSLAGNSYNEQFF.

The chain uses TRBV5-6 and TRBJ1-5; TRBD1 aligns across 7 bases. The CDR3 extends over 16 amino acids. Germline CDR1 reads SGHDT; CDR2 reads YYEEEE. V gave up 4 bases and J gave up 0 bases; unmatched junction bases: 7. CDR3 in amino acids: CASSQAGQYSNQPQHF. The CDR3 region has the DNA TGTGCCAGCAGCCAGGCGGGACAGTATAGCAATCAGCCCCAGCATTTT.

The chain employs TRBV5-5 and TRBJ2-3, with TRBD1 matching over 12 bases. The ends lost 2 bases at V and 6 bases at J; junction bases unmatched: 7. The germline V gene encodes CDR1 SGHKS and CDR2 YYEKEE (reference sequence). CDR3 length equals 16 residues. The CDR3 DNA is TGTGCCAGCAGCTTTACCGGGACAGGGGGCGCCGATACGCAGTATTTT. It yields the protein CASSFTGTGGADTQYF.

V gene TRBV7-3 combines with J gene TRBJ1-4; D not certain. V dropped 0 bases and J dropped 8 bases, with 7 bases sitting between them. The CDR3 extends over 13 amino acids. Germline V gene lookup returns CDR1 SGHTA and CDR2 FQGTGA. In DNA, the CDR3 is TGTGCCAGCAGCTTAACACGGCTCGAAAAACTGTTTTTT. Translated: CASSLTRLEKLFF.

CDR3 loop: CASSGSQGTEAFF. CDR3 in DNA: TGTGCCAGCAGCGGCTCGCAGGGGACTGAAGCTTTCTTT. The chain links TRBV7-9 to TRBJ1-1, with TRBD1 as a possible D gene (6 bases). CDR1 and CDR2 (germline): SEHNR, FQNEAQ (reference sequence). This CDR3 contains 13 residues. Deletions cut 5 bases from V and 5 bases from J, with 12 bases between. The full variable domain, its missing parts supplied by reference TRBV7-9 and TRBJ1-1, is DTGVSQNPRHKITKRGQNVTFRCDPISEHNRLYWYRQTLGQGPEFLTYFQNEAQLEKSRLLSDRFSAERPKGSFSTLEIQRTEQGDSAMYLCASSGSQGTEAFFGQGTRLTVV.

Details on this clone: The CDR3 does not end in the conserved phenylalanine or tryptophan, so this is likely a read error. V gene TRBV5-4 combines with J gene TRBJ1-2; D unclear. The germline V gene encodes CDR1 SGHNT and CDR2 YYREEE (reference sequence). The CDR3 length is 13 residues. V lost 2 bases to trimming and J lost 2 bases, with 7 bases between them. CDR3 loop: CASSLGSNYGYTS. In DNA form, the CDR3 reads TGTGCCAGCAGCTTAGGTAGCAACTATGGCTACACCTCC.

This clone was seen just once. This chain joins TRBV15 and TRBJ2-1, with D unclear. Deletions cut 0 bases from V and 6 bases from J, with 12 bases between. This CDR3 spans 15 amino acids. Germline V gives CDR1 LNHNV, CDR2 YYDKDF (reference sequence). The CDR3 DNA reads as TGTGCCACCAGCAGAGAGAGAGCTGGCCCCAATGAGCAGTTCTTC. It codes for CATSRERAGPNEQFF.

This chain links TRBV27 with TRBJ1-2, with D maybe TRBD1 (6 bases). Germline V gene sequence: CDR1 MNHEY, CDR2 SMNVEV (reference sequence). V lost 6 bases to trimming and J lost 5 bases, with 19 bases between them. The CDR3 runs to 15 residues. CDR3 residues: CASSITGGGSYGYTF. For the CDR3, the DNA is TGTGCCAGCAGCATAACCGGGGGGGGCAGTTATGGCTACACCTTC.

The chain is built from TRBV7-2 and TRBJ1-2; D is uncertain. The V gene lost 4 bases and the J gene lost 4 bases, with 16 bases spanning the gap. The germline V gene encodes CDR1 SGHTA and CDR2 FQGNSA. The CDR3 length is 15 residues. The CDR3 nucleotides are TGTGCCAGCAGCTCGTCAGCCCAGCCCTCCTATGGCTACACCTTC. Translating it yields CASSSSAQPSYGYTF.

The V and J genes are TRBV5-1 and TRBJ2-7, with 11 bases that match TRBD2. This CDR3 has 15 residues. Looked up from germline, CDR1 is SGHRS and CDR2 is YFSETQ. The junction had 3 bases not matched to a gene; V was cut back by 1 base and J by 3 bases. The DNA of the CDR3 is TGCGCCAGCAGCTTGACTAGCGGGGGACACTACGAGCAGTACTTC. Its translation: CASSLTSGGHYEQYF.

This clone has only a few counts. The chain has TRBV11-2 and TRBJ2-5; no clear D gene. Germline CDR1 and CDR2: SGHAT and FQNNGV. This CDR3 spans 11 amino acids. The germline V and J ends were trimmed by 5 bases and 5 bases, with 6 bases remaining between them. CDR3 amino acids: CASSPLETQYF. For the CDR3, the DNA is TGTGCCAGCAGCCCTCTGGAGACCCAGTACTTC.